The 18 T cell receptor beta chains listed next were all sequenced from one sample in a study of T-cell memory formation after mild COVID-19. TCRdb re-called the 5' RACE reads with MiXCR, one entry per CDR3 protein. The table lists 350,000 to 550,000 distinct CDR3 sequences, 15% to 20% of them singletons. The sequenced sample consisted of PBMCs or a T cell subset sorted from them (not recorded which). The receptors were sampled from a man between 18 and 35 years old who had mild COVID-19 (a few samples of this study predate the infection). Cell type and time point are not known.

In this sample, this clonotype turned up a few times. V and J are TRBV9 and TRBJ2-1; D unresolved. The V gene's germline CDR1 is SGDLS and CDR2 YYNGEE. V lost 0 bases and J lost 5, with 9 bases in between. The CDR3 is 14 amino acids. The DNA of the CDR3 is TGTGCCAGCAGCGTAGATCTGGGAAACAATGAGCAGTTCTTC. This gives the protein CASSVDLGNNEQFF. Full variable domain (missing parts from reference TRBV9 and TRBJ2-1): DSGVTQTPKHLITATGQRVTLRCSPRSGDLSVYWYQQSLDQGLQFLIQYYNGEERAKGNILERFSAQQFPDLHSELNLSSLELGDSALYFCASSVDLGNNEQFFGPGTRLTVL.

The chain combines TRBV27 with TRBJ2-7; D is unclear. This CDR3 is built from 13 residues. CDR1 is MNHEY, CDR2 SMNVEV, per germline (reference sequence). Trimming removed 3 bases at V and 2 bases at J, with 8 bases between. The CDR3 DNA sequence: TGTGCCAGCAGTTTGGCGAAGGCCTACGAGCAGTACTTC. It is translated as CASSLAKAYEQYF.

This clonotype was seen more than once but under ten times. J is TRBJ2-6 and V is TRBV2; D perhaps matches TRBD1 (6 bases). The V end was cut by 4 bases, the J end by 2 bases, with 15 bases between. Germline assignment: CDR1 SNHLY and CDR2 FYNNEI. The CDR3 contains 17 residues. The CDR3 DNA follows: TGTGCCAGCAGTGCACGGAGTTCAGGGGCTGGGGCCAACGTCCTGACTTTC. Protein: CASSARSSGAGANVLTF.

This clonotype appeared many times. The V call is TRBV25-1, the J call TRBJ2-2, with D unresolved. Germline V lookup: CDR1 MGHDK, CDR2 SYGVNS. The CDR3 runs 14 residues. Trimming took 1 base from V and 3 from J, leaving 6 bases between them. CDR3 bases: TGTGCCAGCAGTGAATCGGCGTACACCGGGGAGCTGTTTTTT. As protein: CASSESAYTGELFF.

V gene TRBV3-2 combines with J gene TRBJ2-4. TRBV3-2 is deemed a pseudogene. The CDR3 has 12 residues. In DNA, the CDR3 is TGTGCCAGCGGGTTAGCCAAAAACATTCAGTACTTC. Translation: CASGLAKNIQYF.

In its sample, this clonotype was seen many times. This sequence joins TRBV6-6 and TRBJ2-2; unclear D gene. Trimming pared 4 bases from V and 1 base from J, leaving 13 bases between. This CDR3 has 16 residues. Germline loops: CDR1 MNHNY, CDR2 SVGAGI (reference sequence). The CDR3 sequence is CASSSMAARNTGELFF. The CDR3, as DNA: TGTGCCAGCAGTTCTATGGCGGCCAGGAACACCGGGGAGCTGTTTTTT.

The gene calls are TRBV20-1 and TRBJ2-7; possible D gene TRBD2, 6 bases. With 5 bases removed from V and 4 bases from J, the gap between germline ends came to 12 bases. CDR1 DFQATT and CDR2 SNEGSKA come from the germline V gene (reference sequence). The CDR3 consists of 12 residues. The CDR3 DNA is TGCAGTGCTGCGACTAGTACGTACGAGCAGTACTTC. It is translated as CSAATSTYEQYF.

This clonotype was detected a few times. This sequence joins TRBV7-2 and TRBJ1-3, with a tentative D call TRBD1 (5 bases). Germline CDR1 and CDR2: SGHTA and FQGNSA. The length of the CDR3 is 14 residues. V was clipped by 2 bases and J by 9 bases, with 14 bases between them. The DNA of the CDR3 is TGTGCCAGCAGCTTAAACAGGCGCGGAGGCACCATATATTTT. As protein: CASSLNRRGGTIYF.

The gene calls are TRBV12-3 or TRBV12-4 and TRBJ1-6; D perhaps matches TRBD1 (6 bases). The CDR3 contains 14 residues. Trimming removed 6 bases at V and 9 bases at J, with 15 bases between. The CDR3 spells CASSVGGRSSPLHF. The CDR3 DNA sequence: TGTGCCAGCAGCGTAGGGGGACGAAGTTCACCCCTCCACTTT.

V usage is TRBV7-8 and J usage is TRBJ2-1; TRBD2 agrees at 13 bases. The germline V gene encodes CDR1 SGHVS and CDR2 FQNEAQ. The ends lost 6 bases at V and 0 bases at J; junction bases unmatched: 11. The CDR3 has 19 residues. CDR3 sequence reads: CASRKTSGGLYSSYNEQFF. DNA for the CDR3: TGTGCCAGCAGAAAGACTAGCGGGGGGCTCTATAGCTCCTACAATGAGCAGTTCTTC. The full variable domain, its missing parts supplied by reference TRBV7-8 and TRBJ2-1, is GAGVSQSPRYKVAKRGQDVALRCDPISGHVSLFWYQQALGQGPEFLTYFQNEAQLDKSGLPSDRFFAERPEGSVSTLKIQRTQQEDSAVYLCASRKTSGGLYSSYNEQFFGPGTRLTVL.

V usage is TRBV4-1 and J usage is TRBJ1-4, with 9 bases fitting TRBD1. Trimming at V came to 5 bases and at J to 7 bases, leaving 2 bases not matched to a gene. CDR1 MGHRA and CDR2 YSYEKL come from the germline V gene. The CDR3 runs to 13 residues. CDR3 DNA: TGCGCCAGCAGCAAGACAGGGGGTGAAAAACTGTTTTTT. It yields the protein CASSKTGGEKLFF.

A note on this clonotype: Given a much more abundant clone one base away, this may be a read error. The chain employs TRBV12-3 or TRBV12-4 and TRBJ2-1; TRBD2 is a possible D gene (6 bases). The CDR3 has 14 residues. This CDR3 reads CASTSGLPYNKQFF. CDR3 nucleotide sequence: TGTGCCAGCACCTCGGGACTTCCCTACAATAAGCAGTTCTTC.

The chain uses TRBV6-5 and TRBJ2-3; 8 bases agree with TRBD2. Trimming removed 2 bases from V and 13 bases from J; junction bases left unmatched: 11. This CDR3 comprises 14 residues. Looked up from germline, CDR1 is MNHEY and CDR2 is SVGAGI. The chain's CDR3 is CASSYGGLDREKYF. The DNA for the CDR3 is TGTGCCAGCAGTTACGGGGGACTAGACCGGGAAAAGTATTTT.

This clonotype has a handful of counts. This chain links TRBV12-3 or TRBV12-4 with TRBJ2-5; no clear D gene. Trimming took 1 base from V and 7 from J, leaving 13 bases between them. The CDR3 is 14 residues long. For the CDR3, the DNA is TGTGCCAGCAGTTTAGAAGCTCTCTTAGGGACCCAGTACTTC. This sequence encodes CASSLEALLGTQYF.

In its sample, this clonotype was seen many times. The chain joins TRBV7-2 to TRBJ2-1; D remains unclear. The CDR3 is made up of 14 amino acids. Trimming pared 1 base from V and 7 bases from J, leaving 11 bases between. Germline CDR1 and CDR2: SGHTA and FQGNSA. In DNA form, the CDR3 reads TGTGCCAGCAGCTTAGAGAGGACGGCGAATGAGCAGTTCTTC. Translating it yields CASSLERTANEQFF.

This rearrangement joins TRBV12-3 or TRBV12-4 to TRBJ1-6, with D perhaps TRBD1 (5 bases). Trimming left V 5 bases short and J 1 base short, with 9 bases between. The length of the CDR3 is 15 residues. CDR3 sequence (DNA): TGTGCCAGCAGTCCCCAGGGATCCTATAATTCACCCCTCCACTTT. It translates to CASSPQGSYNSPLHF.

This clonotype was counted only a few times. This chain joins TRBV5-1 and TRBJ2-2, with D unresolved. This CDR3 is built from 14 residues. CDR1 is SGHRS and CDR2 is YFSETQ in the germline V gene. V was pared by 5 bases and J by 1 base, with 9 bases between. This CDR3 reads CASSVVQNTGELFF. The CDR3 DNA is TGCGCCAGCAGTGTAGTCCAGAACACCGGGGAGCTGTTTTTT.

This clonotype was observed a few times. Here the CDR3 DNA reads TGCGCCAGCAGCCCTCTAGCGGGGGTAAAAGAGACCCAGTACTTC. Translation gives CASSPLAGVKETQYF. The chain recombines TRBV5-1 with TRBJ2-5, with 10 nucleotides matching TRBD2. Per germline, CDR1 SGHRS and CDR2 YFSETQ. CDR3 length equals 15 residues. The junction had 6 bases not matched to a gene; V was cut back by 4 bases and J by 3 bases.